This TCR beta chain was found in a study of shared clonotypes between healthy human individuals. Generated by immunoSEQ multiplex PCR, the TCRdb table keeps only in-frame clones and is missing some. The repertoire has approximately 1.5 million clones, 95% to 99% of them found once; the top ten carry 0.4% to 0.45%. This CDR3 contains 16 residues. V lost 0 bases, J lost 2 bases, and 10 bases lay in between. CDR1 LGHNA and CDR2 YSLEER come from the germline V gene. The clonotype was recovered from a young man in good health. This chain links TRBV4-3 with TRBJ2-2, with D unclear. Sequencing was carried out using naive CD4+ T cells sorted from blood. The subset here: CD45RA+ positively selected. CDR3 residues: CASSQEFAANTGELFF. The CDR3 DNA is TGCGCCAGCAGCCAAGAGTTCGCTGCTAACACCGGGGAGCTGTTTTTT.